Here is one T cell receptor beta chain with its context. Its specificity is unknown. The sample comes from a study of T cells expressing NK-cell markers. Notes on the study in general: In four donors, dominant clonotypes made up roughly 25-60.1% of CD3+CD56-NKG2C+ cells.

The cDNA for TCR beta came from 5'RACE template switching with UMIs. TCRdb reprocessed the 5' RACE reads, with one entry per CDR3 protein and no DNA. The table lists hundreds of thousands of distinct CDR3 sequences, with roughly 8% in the top ten. Per the germline V gene, CDR1 is MNHEY and CDR2 is SVGAGI. The CDR3 extends over 15 amino acids. Sequencing was performed on blood T cells: a sorted CD56 or NKG2C T cell subset, CD4+ or CD8+ T cells, or bulk PBMC T cells (not recorded which). J is TRBJ1-2 and V is TRBV6-5; TCRdb's D gene call, TRBD1, goes unchecked for lack of DNA. The TCR comes from a woman aged 18 to 75 in good health. CDR3 sequence reads: CASSYSDRGVRGYTF.